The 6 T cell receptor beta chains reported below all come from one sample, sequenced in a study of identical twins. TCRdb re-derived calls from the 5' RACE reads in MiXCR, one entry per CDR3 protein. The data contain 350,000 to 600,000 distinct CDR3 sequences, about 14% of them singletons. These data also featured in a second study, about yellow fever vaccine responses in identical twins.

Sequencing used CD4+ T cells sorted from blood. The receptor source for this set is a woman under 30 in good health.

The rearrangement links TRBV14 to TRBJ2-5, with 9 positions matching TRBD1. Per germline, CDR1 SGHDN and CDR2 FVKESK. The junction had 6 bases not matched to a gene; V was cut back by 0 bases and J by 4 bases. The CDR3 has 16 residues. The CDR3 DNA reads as TGTGCCAGCAGCCAAGATCGGGACAGGGTCGTAGAGACCCAGTACTTC. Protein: CASSQDRDRVVETQYF.

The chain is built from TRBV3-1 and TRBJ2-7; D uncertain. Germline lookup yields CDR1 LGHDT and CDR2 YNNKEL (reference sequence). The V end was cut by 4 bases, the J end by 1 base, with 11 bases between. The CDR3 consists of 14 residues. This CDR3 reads CASSPSTVSYEQYF. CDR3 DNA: TGTGCCAGCAGCCCTTCTACGGTGTCCTACGAGCAGTACTTC.

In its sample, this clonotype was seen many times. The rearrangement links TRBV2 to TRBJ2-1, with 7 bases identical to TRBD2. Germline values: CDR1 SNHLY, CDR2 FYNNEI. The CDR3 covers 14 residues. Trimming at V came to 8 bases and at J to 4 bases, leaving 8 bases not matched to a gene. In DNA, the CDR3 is TGTGCCAGCGCCGGGGGGTTAAGATACAATGAGCAGTTCTTC. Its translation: CASAGGLRYNEQFF.

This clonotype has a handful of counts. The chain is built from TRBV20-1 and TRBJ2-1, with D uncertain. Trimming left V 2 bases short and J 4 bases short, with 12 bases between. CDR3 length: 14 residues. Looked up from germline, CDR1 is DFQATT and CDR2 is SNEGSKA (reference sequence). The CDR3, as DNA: TGCAGTGCTAGACCCAGGAGTACGTACAATGAGCAGTTCTTC. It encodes CSARPRSTYNEQFF.

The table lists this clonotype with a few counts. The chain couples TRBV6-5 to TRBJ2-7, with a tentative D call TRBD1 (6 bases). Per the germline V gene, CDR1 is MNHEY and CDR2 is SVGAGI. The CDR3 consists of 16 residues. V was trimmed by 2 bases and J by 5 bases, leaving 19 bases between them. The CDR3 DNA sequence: TGTGCCAGCAGTTACCCCCCAGGACAGCCGGGGAACGAGCAGTACTTC. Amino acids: CASSYPPGQPGNEQYF.

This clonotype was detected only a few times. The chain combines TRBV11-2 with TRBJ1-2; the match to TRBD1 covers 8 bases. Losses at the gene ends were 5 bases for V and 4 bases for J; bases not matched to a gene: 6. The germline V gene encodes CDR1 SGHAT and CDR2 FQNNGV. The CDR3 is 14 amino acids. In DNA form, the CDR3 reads TGTGCCAGCAGCCCTAGGACAGGGAGCTATGGCTACACCTTC. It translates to CASSPRTGSYGYTF.